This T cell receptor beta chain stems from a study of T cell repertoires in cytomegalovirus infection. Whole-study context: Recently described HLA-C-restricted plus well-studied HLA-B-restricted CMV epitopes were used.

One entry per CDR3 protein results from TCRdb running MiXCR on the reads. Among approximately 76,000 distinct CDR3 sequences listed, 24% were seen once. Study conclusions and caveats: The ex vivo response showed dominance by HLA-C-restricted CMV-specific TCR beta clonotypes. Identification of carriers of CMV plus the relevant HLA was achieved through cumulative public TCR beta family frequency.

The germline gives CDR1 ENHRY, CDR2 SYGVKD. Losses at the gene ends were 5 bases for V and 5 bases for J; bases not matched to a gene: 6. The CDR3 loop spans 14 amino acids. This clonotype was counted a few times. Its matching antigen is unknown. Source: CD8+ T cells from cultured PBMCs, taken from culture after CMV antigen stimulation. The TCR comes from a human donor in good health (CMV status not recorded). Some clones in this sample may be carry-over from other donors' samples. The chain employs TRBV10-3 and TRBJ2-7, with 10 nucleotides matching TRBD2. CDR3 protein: CAISSGTSVDEQYF. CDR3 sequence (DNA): TGTGCCATCAGTTCCGGGACTAGCGTCGACGAGCAGTACTTC.